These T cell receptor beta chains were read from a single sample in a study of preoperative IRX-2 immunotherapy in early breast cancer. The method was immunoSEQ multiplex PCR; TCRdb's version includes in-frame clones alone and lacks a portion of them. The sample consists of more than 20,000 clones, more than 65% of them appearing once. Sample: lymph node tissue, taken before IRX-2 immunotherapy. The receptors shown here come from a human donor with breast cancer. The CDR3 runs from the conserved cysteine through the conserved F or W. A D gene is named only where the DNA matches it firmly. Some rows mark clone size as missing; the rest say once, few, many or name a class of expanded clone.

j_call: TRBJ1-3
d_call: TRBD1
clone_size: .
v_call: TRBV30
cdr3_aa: CACGQGAHGNTIYF
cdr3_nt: TGTGCCTGTGGACAGGGGGCTCATGGAAACACCATATATTTT

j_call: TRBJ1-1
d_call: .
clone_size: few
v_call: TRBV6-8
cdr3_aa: CASRPNRVETEAFF
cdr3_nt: TGTGCCAGCAGACCTAACCGGGTCGAAACTGAAGCTTTCTTT

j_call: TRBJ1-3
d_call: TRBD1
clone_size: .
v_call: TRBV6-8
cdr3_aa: CASLPRGREGNTIYF
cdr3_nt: TGTGCCAGCCTGCCTAGGGGGCGCGAAGGAAACACCATATATTTT

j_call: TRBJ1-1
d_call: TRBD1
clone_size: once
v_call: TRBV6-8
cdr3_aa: CASRSGTAYTEAFF
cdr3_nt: TGTGCCAGCAGATCCGGGACAGCTTACACTGAAGCTTTCTTT

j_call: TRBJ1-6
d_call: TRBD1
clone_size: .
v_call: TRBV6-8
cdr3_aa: CASRGDRRFTLHF
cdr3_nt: TGTGCCAGCAGAGGGGACAGGAGGTTCACCCTCCACTTT

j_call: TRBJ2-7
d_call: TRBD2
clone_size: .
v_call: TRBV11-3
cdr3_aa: CASSYLGLASYEQYF
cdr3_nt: TGTGCCAGCAGCTACCTAGGACTAGCCAGCTACGAGCAGTACTTC

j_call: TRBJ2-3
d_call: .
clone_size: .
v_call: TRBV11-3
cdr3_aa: CASSTRRHASTDTQYF
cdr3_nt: TGTGCCAGCAGCACACGACGTCACGCTAGCACAGATACGCAGTATTTT

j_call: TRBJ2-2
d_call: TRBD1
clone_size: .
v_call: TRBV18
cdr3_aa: CASSPGQGGTGELFF
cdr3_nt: TGTGCCAGCTCACCGGGACAGGGAGGCACCGGGGAGCTGTTTTTT

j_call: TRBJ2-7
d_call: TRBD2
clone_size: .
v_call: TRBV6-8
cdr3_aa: CASLIRGGSYEQYF
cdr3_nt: TGTGCCAGCTTGATTCGGGGGGGCTCCTACGAGCAGTACTTC

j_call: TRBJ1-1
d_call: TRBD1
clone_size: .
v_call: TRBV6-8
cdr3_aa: CASSTSQGGNTEAFF
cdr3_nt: TGTGCCAGCAGTACGTCACAGGGGGGAAACACTGAAGCTTTCTTT

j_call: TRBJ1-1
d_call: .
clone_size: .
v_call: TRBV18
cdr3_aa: CASSPPTNTEAFF
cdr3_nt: TGTGCCAGCTCACCACCTACGAACACTGAAGCTTTCTTT

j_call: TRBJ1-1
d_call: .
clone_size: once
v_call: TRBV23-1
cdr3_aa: CASWTNGDTEAFF
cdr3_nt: TGCGCCAGCTGGACCAACGGCGACACTGAAGCTTTCTTT

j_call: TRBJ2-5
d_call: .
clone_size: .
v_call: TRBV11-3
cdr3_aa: CASSPFRNQETQYF
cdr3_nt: TGTGCCAGCAGCCCATTCCGGAACCAAGAGACCCAGTACTTC

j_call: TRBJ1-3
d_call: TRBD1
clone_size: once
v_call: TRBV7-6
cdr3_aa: CASSPTGYGNTIYF
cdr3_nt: TGTGCCAGCAGCCCGACAGGGTACGGAAACACCATATATTTT

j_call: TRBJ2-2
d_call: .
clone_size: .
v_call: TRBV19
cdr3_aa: CASSVYGGELFF
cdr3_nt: TGTGCCAGTAGTGTCTATGGCGGGGAGCTGTTTTTT

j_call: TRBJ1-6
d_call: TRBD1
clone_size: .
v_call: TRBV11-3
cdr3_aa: CASSPTGGTLNSPLHF
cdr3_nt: TGTGCCAGCAGTCCAACAGGGGGAACCTTAAATTCACCCCTCCACTTT

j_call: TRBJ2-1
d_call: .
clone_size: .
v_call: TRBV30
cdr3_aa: CAWSIPVRNEQFF
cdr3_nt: TGTGCCTGGAGCATCCCCGTTAGGAATGAGCAGTTCTTC

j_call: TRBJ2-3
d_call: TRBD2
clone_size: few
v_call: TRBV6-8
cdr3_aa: CASRRGGPKDTQYF
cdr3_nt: TGTGCCAGCAGGCGGGGGGGCCCCAAAGATACGCAGTATTTT

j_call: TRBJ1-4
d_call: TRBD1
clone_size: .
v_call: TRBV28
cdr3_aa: CASRLPGTGVEKLFF
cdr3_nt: TGTGCCAGCAGACTACCCGGGACAGGGGTTGAAAAACTGTTTTTT

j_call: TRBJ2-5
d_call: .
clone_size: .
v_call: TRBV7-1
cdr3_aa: CASSLDLPTETQYF
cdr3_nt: TGTGCCAGCAGCTTGGATCTCCCAACAGAGACCCAGTACTTC

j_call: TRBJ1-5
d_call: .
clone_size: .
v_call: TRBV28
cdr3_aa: CASSLAGVGNQPQHF
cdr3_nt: TGTGCCAGCAGTTTAGCCGGGGTTGGCAATCAGCCCCAGCATTTT

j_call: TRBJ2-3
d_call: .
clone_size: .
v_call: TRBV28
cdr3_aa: CASSSPGTTDTQYF
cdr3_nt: TGTGCCAGCAGTTCCCCCGGGACCACAGATACGCAGTATTTT

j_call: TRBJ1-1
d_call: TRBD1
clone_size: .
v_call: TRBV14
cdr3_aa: CASRQTGDIEAFF
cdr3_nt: TGTGCCAGCAGACAGACAGGGGACATTGAAGCTTTCTTT

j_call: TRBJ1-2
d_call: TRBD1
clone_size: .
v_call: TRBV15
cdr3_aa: CATSRVKGQPNYGYTF
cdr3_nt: TGTGCCACCAGCAGAGTTAAGGGACAGCCGAACTATGGCTACACCTTC

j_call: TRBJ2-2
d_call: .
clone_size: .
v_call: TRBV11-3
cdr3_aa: CASSLDGRFRGELFF
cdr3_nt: TGTGCCAGCAGCTTGGATGGACGGTTTAGGGGGGAGCTGTTTTTT

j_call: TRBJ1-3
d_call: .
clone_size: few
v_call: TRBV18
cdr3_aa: CASSPPGPQGNTIYF
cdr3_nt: TGTGCCAGCTCACCACCCGGACCGCAGGGAAACACCATATATTTT

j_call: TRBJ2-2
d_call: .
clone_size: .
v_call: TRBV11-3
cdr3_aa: CASSLEVGNTGELFF
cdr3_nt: TGTGCCAGCAGCTTGGAGGTGGGGAACACCGGGGAGCTGTTTTTT

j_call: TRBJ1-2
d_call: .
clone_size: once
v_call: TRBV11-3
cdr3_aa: CASSSEKGRKTLNYGYTF
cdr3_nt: TGTGCCAGCAGTTCCGAAAAGGGGCGGAAAACCCTTAACTATGGCTACACCTTC

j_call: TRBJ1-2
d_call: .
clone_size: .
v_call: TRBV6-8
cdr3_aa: CASSPTGGGYTF
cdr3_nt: TGTGCCAGCAGCCCGACTGGCGGCGGCTACACCTTC

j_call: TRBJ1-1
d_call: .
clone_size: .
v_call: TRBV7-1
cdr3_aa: CASSLDLNTEAFF
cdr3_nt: TGTGCCAGCAGCTTAGACCTAAACACTGAAGCTTTCTTT

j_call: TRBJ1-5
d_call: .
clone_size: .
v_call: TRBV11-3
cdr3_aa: CASSSLGLGVQPQHF
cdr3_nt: TGTGCCAGCAGCTCTCTCGGGCTGGGAGTTCAGCCCCAGCATTTT

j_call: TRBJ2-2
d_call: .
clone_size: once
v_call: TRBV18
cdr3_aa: CASSPRRGQGTGELFF
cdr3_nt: TGTGCCAGCTCACCACGGAGGGGGCAGGGCACCGGGGAGCTGTTTTTT

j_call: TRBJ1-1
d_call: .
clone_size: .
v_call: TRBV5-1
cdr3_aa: CASSFGPGLSTEAFF
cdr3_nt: TGCGCCAGCAGCTTCGGCCCAGGTTTAAGCACTGAAGCTTTCTTT

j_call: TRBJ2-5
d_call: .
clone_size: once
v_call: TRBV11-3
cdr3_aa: CASSPGAERWETQYF
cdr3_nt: TGTGCCAGCAGCCCGGGGGCCGAGCGGTGGGAGACCCAGTACTTC

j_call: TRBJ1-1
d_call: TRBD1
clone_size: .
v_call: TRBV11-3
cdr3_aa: CASSPLQGALTEAFF
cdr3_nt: TGTGCCAGCAGCCCATTACAGGGGGCATTGACTGAAGCTTTCTTT

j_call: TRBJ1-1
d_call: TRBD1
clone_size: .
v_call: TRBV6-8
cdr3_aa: CASSPDRGPEAFF
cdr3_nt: TGTGCCAGCAGCCCCGACAGGGGCCCTGAAGCTTTCTTT

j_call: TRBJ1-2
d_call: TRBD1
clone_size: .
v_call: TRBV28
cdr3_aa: CASSSLRDRVFYGYTF
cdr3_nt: TGTGCCAGCAGCTCCCTCCGGGACAGGGTCTTTTATGGCTACACCTTC

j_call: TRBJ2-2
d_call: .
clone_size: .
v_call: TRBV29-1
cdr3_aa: CSVEDPQGGGELFF
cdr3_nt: TGCAGCGTTGAAGACCCCCAGGGCGGCGGGGAGCTGTTTTTT

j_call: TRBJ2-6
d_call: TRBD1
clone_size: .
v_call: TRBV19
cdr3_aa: CASSVRDRSPGANVLTF
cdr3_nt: TGTGCCAGTAGTGTCCGGGACAGGAGCCCTGGGGCCAACGTCCTGACTTTC

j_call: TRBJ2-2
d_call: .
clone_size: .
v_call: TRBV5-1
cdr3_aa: CASSLGQAGTGELFF
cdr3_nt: TGCGCCAGCAGCTTGGGACAGGCCGGCACCGGGGAGCTGTTTTTT

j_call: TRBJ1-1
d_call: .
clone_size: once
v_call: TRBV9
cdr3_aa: CASSDTGKEAFF
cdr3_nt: TGTGCCAGCAGCGACACGGGGAAGGAAGCTTTCTTT

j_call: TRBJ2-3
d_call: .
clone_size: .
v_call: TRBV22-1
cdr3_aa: CASRNQGTDTQYF
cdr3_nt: TGTGCCAGCAGGAATCAGGGGACGGATACGCAGTATTTT

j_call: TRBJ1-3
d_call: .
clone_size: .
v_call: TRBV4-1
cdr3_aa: CASSQGGSGFSGNTIYF
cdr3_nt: TGCGCCAGCAGCCAAGGCGGCAGCGGATTCTCTGGAAACACCATATATTTT

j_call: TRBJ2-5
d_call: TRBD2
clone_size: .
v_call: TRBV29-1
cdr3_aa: CSVLLLAGQETQYF
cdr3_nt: TGCAGCGTTCTCTTACTAGCGGGACAAGAGACCCAGTACTTC

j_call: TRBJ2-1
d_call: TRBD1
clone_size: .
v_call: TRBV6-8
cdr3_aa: CASSGSDRGFDEQFF
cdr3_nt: TGTGCCAGCAGTGGATCGGACAGGGGGTTCGATGAGCAGTTCTTC

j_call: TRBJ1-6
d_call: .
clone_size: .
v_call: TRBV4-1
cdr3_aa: CASSQERTGNSPLHF
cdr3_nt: TGCGCCAGCAGCCAAGAGAGAACGGGAAATTCACCCCTCCACTTT

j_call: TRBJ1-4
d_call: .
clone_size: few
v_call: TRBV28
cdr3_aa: CASRLRGRRTNEKLFF
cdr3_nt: TGTGCCAGCAGACTCAGGGGCAGGAGGACTAATGAAAAACTGTTTTTT